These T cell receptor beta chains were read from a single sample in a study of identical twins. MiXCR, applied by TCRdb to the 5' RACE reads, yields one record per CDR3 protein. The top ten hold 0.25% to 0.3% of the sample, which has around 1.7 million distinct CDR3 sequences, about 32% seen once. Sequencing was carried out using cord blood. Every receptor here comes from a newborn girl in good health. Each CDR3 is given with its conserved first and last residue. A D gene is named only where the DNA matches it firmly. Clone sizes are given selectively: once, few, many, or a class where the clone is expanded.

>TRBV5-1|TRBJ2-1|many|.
CASSTTRYNEQFF
TGCGCCAGCAGCACTACTAGATACAATGAGCAGTTCTTC
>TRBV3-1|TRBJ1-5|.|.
CASSQGDGQPQHF
TGTGCCAGCAGCCAAGGTGACGGGCAGCCCCAGCATTTT
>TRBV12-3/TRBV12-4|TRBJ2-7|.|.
CASTIRLGSYEQYF
TGTGCCAGCACCATAAGGTTGGGAAGCTACGAGCAGTACTTC
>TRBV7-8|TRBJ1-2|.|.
CASSARWEPNYGYTF
TGTGCCAGCAGCGCCCGTTGGGAACCAAACTATGGCTACACCTTC
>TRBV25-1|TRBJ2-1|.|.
CASSELDTQETQFF
TGTGCCAGCAGTGAATTGGACACCCAAGAGACCCAGTTCTTC
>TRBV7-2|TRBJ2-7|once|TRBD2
CASSSRGANLYEQYF
TGTGCCAGCAGCTCGCGGGGGGCCAACCTCTACGAGCAGTACTTC
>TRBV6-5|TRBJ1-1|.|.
CASSYSQVQNTEAFF
TGTGCCAGCAGTTACTCGCAAGTCCAGAACACTGAAGCTTTCTTT
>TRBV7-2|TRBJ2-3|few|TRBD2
CASSITSGGTDTQYF
TGTGCCAGCAGCATTACTAGCGGGGGGACAGATACGCAGTATTTT
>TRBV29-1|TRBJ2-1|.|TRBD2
CSVEDHLPGGGDNEQFF
TGCAGCGTTGAAGATCACTTACCGGGAGGAGGTGACAATGAGCAGTTCTTC
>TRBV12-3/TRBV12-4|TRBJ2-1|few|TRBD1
CASSLYRGLNNEQFF
TGTGCCAGCAGTTTATACAGGGGGCTTAACAATGAGCAGTTCTTC
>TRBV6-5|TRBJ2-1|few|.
CASSKTGTGYNEQFF
TGTGCCAGCAGCAAAACCGGGACTGGCTACAATGAGCAGTTCTTC
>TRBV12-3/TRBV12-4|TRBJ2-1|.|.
CASSFQGSSYNGQFF
TGTGCCAGCAGTTTCCAGGGGAGCTCCTACAATGGGCAGTTCTTC
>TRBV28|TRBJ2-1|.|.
CASTFGGGESYNEQFF
TGTGCCAGCACCTTTGGTGGGGGAGAGTCCTACAATGAGCAGTTCTTC
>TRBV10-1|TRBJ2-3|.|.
CASSESKRDTQYF
TGCGCCAGCAGTGAGTCGAAGAGAGATACGCAGTATTTT
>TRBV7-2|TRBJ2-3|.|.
CASSLRTFVRRGASTDTQYF
TGCGCCAGCAGCTTACGTACCTTCGTTCGGAGGGGGGCTAGCACAGATACGCAGTATTTT
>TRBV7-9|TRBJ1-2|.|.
CASSRDARLNYGYTF
TGTGCCAGCAGCAGAGACGCGCGGCTTAACTATGGCTACACCTTC
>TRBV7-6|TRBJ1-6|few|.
CASSLPPAPGLDSPLHF
TGTGCCAGCAGCTTACCACCGGCGCCAGGGTTGGATTCACCCCTCCACTTT
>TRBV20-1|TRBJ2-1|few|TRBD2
CSASRTSGFNEQFF
TGCAGTGCTAGTCGGACTAGCGGGTTTAATGAGCAGTTCTTC
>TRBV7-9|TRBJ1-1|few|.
CASSTQTWALNTEAFF
TGTGCCAGCAGCACCCAAACATGGGCTCTCAACACTGAAGCTTTCTTT
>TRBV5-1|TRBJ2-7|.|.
CASSPPGTVVHEQYF
TGCGCCAGCAGCCCCCCCGGGACGGTGGTCCACGAGCAGTACTTC
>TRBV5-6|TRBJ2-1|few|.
CASSFWPGAYYNEQFF
TGTGCCAGCAGCTTTTGGCCCGGGGCCTACTACAATGAGCAGTTCTTC
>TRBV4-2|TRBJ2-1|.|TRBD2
CASSQKSGRGSYNEQFF
TGTGCCAGCAGCCAAAAGAGCGGGAGGGGCTCCTACAATGAGCAGTTCTTC
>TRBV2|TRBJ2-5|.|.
CASSEAHQDREGEETQYF
TGTGCCAGCAGTGAAGCCCACCAAGACAGGGAGGGAGAAGAGACCCAGTACTTC
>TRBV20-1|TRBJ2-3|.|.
CSARDVGRGADTQYF
TGCAGTGCTAGAGATGTTGGCAGGGGTGCAGATACGCAGTATTTT
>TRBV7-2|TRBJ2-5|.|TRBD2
CASSFLGSFGRGNEQYF
TGTGCCAGCAGCTTTTTAGGGAGCTTCGGGAGGGGGAATGAGCAGTACTTC
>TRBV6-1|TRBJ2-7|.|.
CASSEGGTYEQYF
TGTGCCAGCAGTGAAGGTGGAACCTACGAGCAGTACTTC
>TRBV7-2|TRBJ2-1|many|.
CASSLVPLIYNEQFF
TGTGCCAGCAGCTTAGTCCCCCTAATTTACAATGAGCAGTTCTTC
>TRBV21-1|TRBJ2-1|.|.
CASSKALARNEQFF
TGTGCCAGCAGCAAAGCGCTAGCGAGGAATGAGCAGTTCTTC
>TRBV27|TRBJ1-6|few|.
CASSPLGGSYNSPLHF
TGTGCCAGCAGTCCCCTTGGGGGATCCTATAATTCACCCCTCCACTTT
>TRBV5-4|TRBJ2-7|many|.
CASSLQATIGDEQYF
TGTGCCAGCAGCTTGCAAGCGACCATAGGCGACGAGCAGTACTTC
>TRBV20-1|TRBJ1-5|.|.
CSARGSGTSNQPQHF
TGCAGTGCTAGAGGGTCAGGGACTAGCAATCAGCCCCAGCATTTT
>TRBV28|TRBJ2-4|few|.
CASRDLLMEQYF
TGTGCCAGCCGGGACCTTCTTATGGAGCAGTACTTC
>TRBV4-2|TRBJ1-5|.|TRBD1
CASSPPGQYNQPQHF
TGTGCCAGCAGCCCCCCGGGACAGTACAATCAGCCCCAGCATTTT
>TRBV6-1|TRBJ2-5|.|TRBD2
CASSSGTSGRKYF
TGTGCCAGCAGTTCCGGGACTAGCGGGAGAAAGTACTTC
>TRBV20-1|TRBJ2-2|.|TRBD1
CSAMTGGELFF
TGCAGTGCTATGACAGGGGGGGAGCTGTTTTTT
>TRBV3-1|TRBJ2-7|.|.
CASSDSWGFSEQYF
TGTGCCAGCAGTGACTCTTGGGGGTTCAGCGAGCAGTACTTC
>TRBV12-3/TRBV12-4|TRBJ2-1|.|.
CASTNLDEQFF
TGTGCCAGCACCAATTTGGATGAGCAGTTCTTC
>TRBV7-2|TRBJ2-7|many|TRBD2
CASSSGTRGNEQYF
TGTGCTAGCAGCTCTGGGACTAGGGGCAACGAGCAGTACTTC
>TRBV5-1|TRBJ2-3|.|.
CASSLSGPFGDTQYF
TGCGCCAGCAGCTTGAGCGGTCCATTTGGGGATACGCAGTATTTT